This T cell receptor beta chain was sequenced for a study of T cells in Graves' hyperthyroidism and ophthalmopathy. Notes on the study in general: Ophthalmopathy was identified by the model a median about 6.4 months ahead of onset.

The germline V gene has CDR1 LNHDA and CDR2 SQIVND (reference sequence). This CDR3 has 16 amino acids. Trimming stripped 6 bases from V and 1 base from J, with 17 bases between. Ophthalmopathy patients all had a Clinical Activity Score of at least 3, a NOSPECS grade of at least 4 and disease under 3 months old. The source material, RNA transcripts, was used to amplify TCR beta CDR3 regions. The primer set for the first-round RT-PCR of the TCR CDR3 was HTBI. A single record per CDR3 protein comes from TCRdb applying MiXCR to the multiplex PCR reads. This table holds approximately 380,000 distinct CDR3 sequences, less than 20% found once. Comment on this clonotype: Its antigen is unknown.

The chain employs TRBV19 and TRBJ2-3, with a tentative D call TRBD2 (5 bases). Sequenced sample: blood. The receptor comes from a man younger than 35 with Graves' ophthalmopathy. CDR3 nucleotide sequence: TGTGCCAGTAGCAAGATGTTGGACTCCCGCACAGATACGCAGTATTTT. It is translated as CASSKMLDSRTDTQYF. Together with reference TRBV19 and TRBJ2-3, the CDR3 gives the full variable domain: DGGITQSPKYLFRKEGQNVTLSCEQNLNHDAMYWYRQDPGQGLRLIYYSQIVNDFQKGDIAEGYSVSREKKESFPLTVTSAQKNPTAFYLCASSKMLDSRTDTQYFGPGTRLTVL.